The 30 T cell receptor beta chains in this list originate from one sample, sequenced in a study of monozygotic twins with inflammatory bowel disease. Reprocessing the 5' RACE reads, TCRdb reports a single entry for every CDR3 protein and omits DNA. The sample totals hundreds of thousands of distinct CDR3 sequences. Sequencing was performed on blood. Every receptor here comes from a human donor with ulcerative colitis or Crohn's disease, or a healthy co-twin of an affected twin (not recorded which).

The chain couples TRBV7-9 to TRBJ2-1; TCRdb's assignment of TRBD2 cannot be checked, as there is no DNA. The CDR3 spans 16 residues. Germline CDR1 SEHNR, CDR2 FQNEAQ (reference sequence). The chain's CDR3 is CASSLGGVNSYNEQFF.

This sequence joins TRBV5-1 and TRBJ1-1; there is no DNA to check the TCRdb D call of TRBD1. The CDR3 is made up of 15 amino acids. The germline V gene has CDR1 SGHRS and CDR2 YFSETQ. The CDR3 loop is CASSLGTGRNTEAFF.

The chain couples TRBV27 to TRBJ1-5; TCRdb names TRBD1, which stays unverified in the absence of DNA. The CDR3 is 14 amino acids. Looked up from germline, CDR1 is MNHEY and CDR2 is SMNVEV (reference sequence). The chain's CDR3 is CASRRTGIGQPQHF.

The chain has TRBV5-1 and TRBJ1-1; TCRdb gives TRBD1 as the D gene, but with no DNA this cannot be confirmed. Germline CDR1 SGHRS, CDR2 YFSETQ. There are 14 residues in the CDR3. The CDR3 sequence: CASSLFGGDTEAFF.

The chain uses TRBV7-2 and TRBJ2-7. The CDR3 is 13 residues long. CDR1 and CDR2 from the germline V gene are SGHTA and FQGNSA. CDR3 sequence reads: CASSLTEMGEQYF.

The V call is TRBV5-5, the J call TRBJ2-7; TCRdb's D gene call, TRBD2, goes unchecked for lack of DNA. Germline V gives CDR1 SGHKS, CDR2 YYEKEE (reference sequence). This CDR3 spans 16 amino acids. The CDR3 protein is CASSLASGGAYGEQYF.

V gene TRBV9 combines with J gene TRBJ2-1; the D call of TRBD1 rests on TCRdb alone, since no DNA is present to check it. Germline lookup yields CDR1 SGDLS and CDR2 YYNGEE. The CDR3 is made up of 18 amino acids. CDR3 region: CASSAGAGAISSYNEQFF.

The chain links TRBV20-1 to TRBJ1-1; TCRdb names TRBD1, which stays unverified in the absence of DNA. The CDR3 length is 13 residues. CDR1 and CDR2 from the germline V gene are DFQATT and SNEGSKA (reference sequence). This CDR3 reads CSAPSRGIVSAFF.

The J gene is TRBJ2-6, the V gene TRBV28. CDR3 length: 15 residues. Germline V gene sequence: CDR1 MDHEN, CDR2 SYDVKM. This CDR3 reads CASSPLRAGANVLTF.

This sequence joins TRBV5-1 and TRBJ2-7; TCRdb calls TRBD2, which cannot be checked without DNA. Germline-derived CDR1 and CDR2 are SGHRS and YFSETQ. This CDR3 has 16 amino acids. CDR3: CASRYASGGSSYEQYF.

V usage is TRBV18 and J usage is TRBJ1-6; TCRdb gives TRBD1 as the D gene, but with no DNA this cannot be confirmed. CDR3 length equals 16 residues. Germline CDR1 and CDR2: KGHSH and LQKENI. The CDR3 loop reads CASSPTQGAYGSPLHF. Full variable domain (remainder filled in from reference TRBV18 and TRBJ1-6): NAGVMQNPRHLVRRRGQEARLRCSPMKGHSHVYWYRQLPEEGLKFMVYLQKENIIDESGMPKERFSAEFPKEGPSILRIQQVVRGDSAAYFCASSPTQGAYGSPLHFGNGTRLTVT.

The chain is built from TRBV5-1 and TRBJ2-7; TCRdb's D call, TRBD2, is unchecked because there is no DNA. The length of the CDR3 is 17 residues. Germline CDR1 and CDR2: SGHRS and YFSETQ. CDR3 loop: CASSLFSGGGMSYEQYF.

This chain links TRBV20-1 with TRBJ2-3; TCRdb names TRBD2, which stays unverified in the absence of DNA. The CDR3 runs to 15 residues. Germline V gene data show CDR1 as DFQATT and CDR2 as SNEGSKA (reference sequence). CDR3 in amino acids: CSAVTGTSGADTQYF.

This chain links TRBV5-1 with TRBJ2-5; there is no DNA to check the TCRdb D call of TRBD2. Germline V lookup: CDR1 SGHRS, CDR2 YFSETQ. This CDR3 comprises 16 residues. CDR3 sequence reads: CASSPRTSGAQETQYF.

The chain combines TRBV28 with TRBJ2-1; TCRdb outputs TRBD1, but without DNA this stays unchecked. The germline V gene has CDR1 MDHEN and CDR2 SYDVKM. The CDR3 totals 15 residues. The chain's CDR3 is CASSPGGGGFNEQFF.

The chain joins TRBV20-1 to TRBJ2-5. This CDR3 is built from 11 residues. The V gene's germline CDR1 is DFQATT and CDR2 SNEGSKA (reference sequence). The CDR3 here is CSASGVETQYF.

This chain uses TRBV6-1 with TRBJ1-1. This CDR3 has 14 residues. Germline lookup yields CDR1 MNHNS and CDR2 SASEGT. The CDR3 is CASSEVGWDTEAFF.

V is TRBV5-1 and J is TRBJ1-2. The V gene's germline CDR1 is SGHRS and CDR2 YFSETQ. The CDR3 has 13 amino acids. CDR3 region: CASSPDASYGYTF.

The V call is TRBV7-2, the J call TRBJ2-1; TCRdb's D call, TRBD1, is unchecked because there is no DNA. The CDR3 runs 16 residues. Germline CDR1 reads SGHTA; CDR2 reads FQGNSA. This chain's CDR3 is CASSAFSGQGQDEQFF.

The genes are TRBV6-5 and TRBJ1-5. CDR1 MNHEY and CDR2 SVGAGI come from the germline V gene. This CDR3 comprises 13 residues. The CDR3 is CASSSQRDQPQHF.

The rearrangement joins TRBV10-2 to TRBJ1-1. The CDR3 extends over 13 amino acids. Germline V CDR1 and CDR2: WSHSY, SAAADI. CDR3 protein: CASSRIRDSQAFF.

This chain joins TRBV27 and TRBJ1-2. The germline gives CDR1 MNHEY, CDR2 SMNVEV (reference sequence). This CDR3 is 13 amino acids long. The CDR3 here is CASSQTGYYGYTF.

The CDR3 sequence is CASSQDKLTGLVSYGYTF. The V call is TRBV4-3, the J call TRBJ1-2. In germline, CDR1 is LGHNA, CDR2 YSLEER. The CDR3 contains 18 residues.

The gene calls are TRBV7-9 and TRBJ1-3. Germline V CDR1 and CDR2: SEHNR, FQNEAQ (reference sequence). CDR3 size: 16 residues. The CDR3 loop reads CASSLRGSNSGNTIYF.

The chain has TRBV29-1 and TRBJ2-7; TCRdb selects TRBD2, and the lack of DNA leaves this call unchecked. This CDR3 region has 13 residues. Germline CDR1 SQVTM, CDR2 ANQGSEA. The CDR3: CSVEDQVGSEQYF.

The chain couples TRBV24-1 to TRBJ2-2. CDR1 and CDR2 from the germline V gene are KGHDR and SFDVKD. There are 14 residues in the CDR3. CDR3 sequence reads: CATSDLLGTGELFF.

The CDR3 here is CASSLDRKDTQYF. The chain uses TRBV7-2 and TRBJ2-3. The CDR3 loop spans 13 amino acids. Germline lookup yields CDR1 SGHTA and CDR2 FQGNSA.

The V gene is TRBV19, the J gene TRBJ1-1; TCRdb's D call of TRBD1 is untestable without DNA. This CDR3 has 13 residues. CDR1 is LNHDA, CDR2 SQIVND, per germline (reference sequence). The CDR3 loop reads CASSMRGGTEAFF.

This chain uses TRBV5-1 with TRBJ2-4; TCRdb selects TRBD1, and the lack of DNA leaves this call unchecked. CDR3 size: 16 residues. Germline CDR1 is SGHRS and CDR2 is YFSETQ. The chain's CDR3 is CASSLGTGSTKNIQYF.

J is TRBJ2-1 and V is TRBV3-1; the D gene TCRdb calls, TRBD2, cannot be checked with no DNA. In germline, CDR1 is LGHDT, CDR2 YNNKEL (reference sequence). This CDR3 region has 14 residues. The CDR3 is CASNLAGGPGEQFF.